These 26 T cell receptor beta chains share one sample of origin, sequenced in a study of T cell repertoires in cytomegalovirus infection. TCRdb fed the reads into MiXCR, producing one record per CDR3 protein. The data contain a few hundred thousand distinct CDR3 sequences, 15% to 20% of them singletons. The sample consisted of PBMCs. The receptors were gathered from a human donor in good health (CMV status not recorded). Some clones in this sample may be carry-over from other donors' samples.

This clonotype has a count of ten or more. The J gene is TRBJ1-6, the V gene TRBV11-2; D gene unclear. The CDR3 contains 15 residues. Per the germline V gene, CDR1 is SGHAT and CDR2 is FQNNGV. V was cut by 5 bases and J by 4 bases, with 12 bases left in between. CDR3 bases: TGTGCCAGCAGCCCCACTTCCGATTATAATTCACCCCTCCACTTT. Its protein product is CASSPTSDYNSPLHF.

This clonotype was counted at least ten times. The genes are TRBV7-2 and TRBJ2-1; D gene unclear. Germline lookup yields CDR1 SGHTA and CDR2 FQGNSA. The CDR3 has 12 amino acids. V lost 5 bases, J lost 6 bases, and 8 bases lay in between. The CDR3 protein is CASSPNLNEQFF. DNA for the CDR3: TGTGCCAGCAGCCCTAATCTCAATGAGCAGTTCTTC.

In this sample, this clonotype turned up a few times. In nucleotides, the CDR3 is TGCAGCGTCCCGGGCCCAGATACGCAGTATTTT. It specifies CSVPGPDTQYF. The genes are TRBV29-1 and TRBJ2-3; D is unresolved. Germline CDR1 reads SQVTM; CDR2 reads ANQGSEA. V lost 6 bases and J 4 bases, leaving 8 bases between the germline ends. This CDR3 comprises 11 residues.

The count of this clonotype is one. The chain combines TRBV10-3 with TRBJ2-3; D gene ambiguous. This CDR3 has 11 amino acids. Looked up from germline, CDR1 is ENHRY and CDR2 is SYGVKD. Trimming took 8 bases from V and 2 from J, leaving 5 bases between them. CDR3 in amino acids: CAISNTDTQYF. DNA for the CDR3: TGTGCCATCTCGAACACAGATACGCAGTATTTT.

This clonotype was recorded many times. J is TRBJ2-7 and V is TRBV7-8; TRBD2 matches at 7 bases. This CDR3 contains 15 residues. Germline trimming cut 5 bases from V and 3 bases from J; bases unmatched to any gene: 10. Germline CDR1 and CDR2: SGHVS and FQNEAQ. CDR3 sequence reads: CASSPWGGGNYEQYF. DNA for the CDR3: TGTGCCAGCAGCCCCTGGGGGGGAGGTAACTACGAGCAGTACTTC. Filled out from reference TRBV7-8 and TRBJ2-7, the complete variable domain reads GAGVSQSPRYKVAKRGQDVALRCDPISGHVSLFWYQQALGQGPEFLTYFQNEAQLDKSGLPSDRFFAERPEGSVSTLKIQRTQQEDSAVYLCASSPWGGGNYEQYFGPGTRLTVT.

The chain joins TRBV24-1 to TRBJ1-3, with 7 bases lining up with TRBD1. The germline V gene has CDR1 KGHDR and CDR2 SFDVKD. J gave up 4 bases and V 6 bases, and 8 bases lay outside the gene matches. The CDR3 is 15 amino acids. CDR3: CATSSSGGSGNTIYF. The DNA of the CDR3 is TGTGCCACCAGTTCTTCAGGGGGGAGCGGAAACACCATATATTTT.

In its sample, this clonotype was seen many times. The chain is built from TRBV7-2 and TRBJ1-1; D uncertain. The CDR3 sequence is 15 residues long. The germline CDR1 and CDR2 sequences are SGHTA and FQGNSA. The V and J ends lost 5 bases and 2 bases respectively, with 15 bases between them. The chain's CDR3 is CASSPSLGYNTEAFF. The CDR3 DNA follows: TGTGCCAGCAGCCCCTCCCTCGGATATAACACTGAAGCTTTCTTT.

V is TRBV20-1 and J is TRBJ2-5, with 8 bases identical to TRBD2. With 4 bases clipped from V and 3 bases from J, the junction kept 10 bases outside the gene matches. The CDR3 runs 15 residues. CDR1 is DFQATT, CDR2 SNEGSKA, per germline (reference sequence). CDR3 nucleotide sequence: TGCAGTGCTACTCCCGGCGGGGGGCACGAAGAGACCCAGTACTTC. Translated, it gives CSATPGGGHEETQYF.

This clonotype was seen more than once but under ten times. V and J are TRBV2 and TRBJ2-7, with 9 bases lining up with TRBD1. CDR1 is SNHLY and CDR2 is FYNNEI in the germline V gene. This CDR3 has 14 amino acids. J was trimmed by 4 bases and V by 4 bases; bases with no gene match: 5. The CDR3 spells CASSAGTGWYEQYF. For the CDR3, the DNA is TGTGCCAGCAGTGCCGGGACAGGGTGGTACGAGCAGTACTTC.

This clonotype was picked up many times. The rearrangement links TRBV7-6 to TRBJ1-1, with 9 bases identical to TRBD1. The CDR3 length is 16 residues. Germline CDR1 SGHVS, CDR2 FNYEAQ. V shed 2 bases, J shed 1 base, and the junction held 5 bases outside the gene matches. CDR3 DNA: TGTGCCAGCAGCTTACCGTACAGGGGGCGGAACACTGAAGCTTTCTTT. This encodes CASSLPYRGRNTEAFF.

A few counts support this clonotype. The chain has TRBV12-3 or TRBV12-4 and TRBJ1-1; D is perhaps TRBD1 (5 bases). CDR3 length: 14 residues. Trimming pared 5 bases from V and 5 bases from J, leaving 15 bases between. The CDR3 region is CASSDKRQSTEAFF. CDR3 sequence (DNA): TGTGCCAGCAGTGACAAGAGACAGAGTACTGAAGCTTTCTTT.

There are many counts of this clonotype. The V and J genes are TRBV6-1 and TRBJ2-5, with D possibly being TRBD1 or TRBD2 (5 bases each). In germline, CDR1 is MNHNS, CDR2 SASEGT. The CDR3 runs to 12 residues. Trimming took off 5 bases at V and 4 bases at J, with 8 bases between the two ends. The CDR3 sequence is CASSWDRETQYF. The CDR3 DNA follows: TGTGCCAGCAGTTGGGACCGAGAGACCCAGTACTTC.

This clonotype was detected ten times or more. The V gene is TRBV7-9, the J gene TRBJ1-2; TRBD1 might be the D (5 bases). CDR3 length: 15 amino acids. V gave up 5 bases and J gave up 6 bases, with 19 bases separating them. From germline, CDR1 is SEHNR and CDR2 FQNEAQ (reference sequence). CDR3 protein: CASSTKTPGLDGYTF. The DNA of the CDR3 is TGTGCCAGCAGCACAAAAACCCCAGGGTTGGATGGCTACACCTTC.

Ten or more counts support this clonotype. The chain recombines TRBV4-1 with TRBJ2-1, with unresolved D. The length of the CDR3 is 14 residues. The germline V gene has CDR1 MGHRA and CDR2 YSYEKL. V was pared by 7 bases and J by 6 bases, with 16 bases between. In nucleotides, the CDR3 is TGCGCCAGCACCCCGAGCTTAAACAGCAATGAGCAGTTCTTC. Amino acid sequence: CASTPSLNSNEQFF.

This clonotype was observed a handful of times. The chain has TRBV29-1 and TRBJ2-3; D is ambiguous. Trimming took off 8 bases at V and 1 base at J, with 19 bases between the two ends. The CDR3 contains 15 residues. Per germline, CDR1 SQVTM and CDR2 ANQGSEA. Here the CDR3 DNA reads TGCAGCTCAGCAAAGGCCCAAAGGGGCACAGATACGCAGTATTTT. It encodes CSSAKAQRGTDTQYF.

This clonotype was seen a handful of times. The rearrangement links TRBV20-1 to TRBJ2-7; D unclear. CDR3 size: 13 residues. The germline gives CDR1 DFQATT, CDR2 SNEGSKA (reference sequence). V lost 0 bases and J lost 3, with 9 bases in between. For the CDR3, the DNA is TGCAGTGCTAGAGATTCCAGCGACTACGAGCAGTACTTC. The encoded protein is CSARDSSDYEQYF.

This clonotype was counted a few times. The rearrangement joins TRBV11-2 to TRBJ2-2; no reliable D call. V was trimmed by 4 bases and J by 3 bases, leaving 15 bases between them. This CDR3 spans 16 amino acids. Per germline, CDR1 SGHAT and CDR2 FQNNGV. For the CDR3, the DNA is TGTGCCAGCAGCTCCTGGGCCGACACGCACACCGGGGAGCTGTTTTTT. Residues: CASSSWADTHTGELFF.

V is TRBV20-1 and J is TRBJ2-2; D is possibly TRBD1 (5 bases). CDR3 size: 14 residues. Trimming removed 3 bases at V and 4 bases at J, with 12 bases between. Per germline, CDR1 DFQATT and CDR2 SNEGSKA (reference sequence). The CDR3 nucleotides read TGCAGTGCTAGCCCTCTTGGGGCCACCGGGGAGCTGTTTTTT. It yields the protein CSASPLGATGELFF.

This clonotype was observed many times. This chain connects TRBV7-2 to TRBJ1-3; D remains unclear. The germline CDR1 and CDR2 sequences are SGHTA and FQGNSA. The CDR3 contains 15 residues. With 4 bases removed from V and 4 bases from J, the gap between germline ends came to 14 bases. CDR3: CASSSGLMGGNTIYF. CDR3 coding DNA: TGTGCCAGCAGCTCCGGACTAATGGGAGGAAACACCATATATTTT.

Ten or more counts support this clonotype. The chain combines TRBV12-3 or TRBV12-4 with TRBJ2-3, with D possibly being TRBD1 (5 bases). The CDR3 is 15 residues long. Trimming removed 3 bases from V and 0 bases from J, with 10 bases in between. The CDR3 sequence is CASSFGAASTDTQYF. The CDR3 DNA sequence: TGTGCCAGCAGTTTTGGGGCTGCTAGCACAGATACGCAGTATTTT.

Only a few counts were recorded for this clonotype. The chain joins TRBV2 to TRBJ2-2; TRBD1 aligns across 8 bases. This CDR3 is built from 14 residues. V lost 7 bases, J lost 5 bases, and 6 bases stayed unmatched. CDR1 and CDR2 (germline): SNHLY, FYNNEI. Here the CDR3 reads CASTGRGLTGELFF. The CDR3 DNA is TGTGCCAGCACGGGCAGGGGGCTTACCGGGGAGCTGTTTTTT.

This clonotype has just a few counts. The chain combines TRBV5-6 with TRBJ2-1; tentative D call: TRBD1 (5 bases). The CDR3 has 15 residues. Per germline, CDR1 SGHDT and CDR2 YYEEEE. Trimming removed 4 bases at V and 6 bases at J, with 17 bases between. The CDR3 sequence: CASSVSGWVGNEQFF. The CDR3 coding sequence is TGTGCCAGCAGCGTCTCAGGGTGGGTTGGCAATGAGCAGTTCTTC.

The chain combines TRBV9 with TRBJ2-3, with D perhaps matching TRBD1 (6 bases). This CDR3 has 13 amino acids. With 6 bases removed from V and 2 bases from J, the gap between germline ends came to 10 bases. The V gene's germline CDR1 is SGDLS and CDR2 YYNGEE. The CDR3 coding sequence is TGTGCCAGCAACAGGGACCACACAGATACGCAGTATTTT. Its translation is CASNRDHTDTQYF.

This chain joins TRBV25-1 and TRBJ1-2; maybe TRBD1 (5 bases). Trimming pared 7 bases from V and 5 bases from J, leaving 14 bases between. The CDR3 totals 13 residues. Germline CDR1 and CDR2: MGHDK and SYGVNS. This CDR3 reads CASTGDVQYGYTF. CDR3 sequence (DNA): TGTGCCAGCACGGGGGACGTTCAATATGGCTACACCTTC.

The chain recombines TRBV28 with TRBJ1-2, with D perhaps TRBD1 (6 bases). CDR1 MDHEN and CDR2 SYDVKM come from the germline V gene. V was shortened by 1 base and J by 8 bases, with 11 bases between the two germline ends. This CDR3 spans 13 amino acids. CDR3 DNA: TGTGCCAGCAGTTTATTGGGGGCGCTGGGCTACACCTTC. This encodes CASSLLGALGYTF.

This clonotype was seen at least ten times. The chain links TRBV7-2 to TRBJ2-7, with TRBD2 matching over 9 bases. Per the germline V gene, CDR1 is SGHTA and CDR2 is FQGNSA. The V segment lost 5 bases and the J segment 3 bases; nucleotides outside the gene matches: 5. CDR3 length equals 14 residues. CDR3 coding DNA: TGTGCCAGCAGCCCCTCTAGCGGGGACTACGAGCAGTACTTC. It codes for CASSPSSGDYEQYF.